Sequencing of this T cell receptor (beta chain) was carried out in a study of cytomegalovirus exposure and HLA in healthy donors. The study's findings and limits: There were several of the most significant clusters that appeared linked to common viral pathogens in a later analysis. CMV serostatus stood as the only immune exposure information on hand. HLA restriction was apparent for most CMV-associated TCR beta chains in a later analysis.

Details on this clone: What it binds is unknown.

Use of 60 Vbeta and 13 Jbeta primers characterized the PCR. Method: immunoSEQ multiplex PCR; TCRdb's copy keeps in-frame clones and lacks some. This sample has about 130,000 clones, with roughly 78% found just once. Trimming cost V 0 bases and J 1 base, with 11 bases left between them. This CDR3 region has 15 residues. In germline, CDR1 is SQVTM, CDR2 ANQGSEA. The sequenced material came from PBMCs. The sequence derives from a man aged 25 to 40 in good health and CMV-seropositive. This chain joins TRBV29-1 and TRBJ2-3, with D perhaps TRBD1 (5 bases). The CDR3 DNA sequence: TGCAGCGTTGAAGAGGAAGGCAGGGGCACAGATACGCAGTATTTT. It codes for CSVEEEGRGTDTQYF.